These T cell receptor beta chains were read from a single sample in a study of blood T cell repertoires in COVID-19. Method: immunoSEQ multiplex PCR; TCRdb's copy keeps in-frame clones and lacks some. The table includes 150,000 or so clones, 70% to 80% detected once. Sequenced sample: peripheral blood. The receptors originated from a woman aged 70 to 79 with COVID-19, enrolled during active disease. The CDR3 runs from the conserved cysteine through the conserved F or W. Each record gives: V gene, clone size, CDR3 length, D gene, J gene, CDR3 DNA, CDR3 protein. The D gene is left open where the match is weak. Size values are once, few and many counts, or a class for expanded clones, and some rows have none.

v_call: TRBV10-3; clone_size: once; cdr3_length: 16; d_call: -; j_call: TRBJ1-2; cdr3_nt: TGTGCCATCAGTGAGTCGAGTTTTCGGACAAATGAAGGCTACACCTTC; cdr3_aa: CAISESSFRTNEGYTF
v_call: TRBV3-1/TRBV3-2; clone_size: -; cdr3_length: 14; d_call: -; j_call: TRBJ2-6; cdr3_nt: TGTGCCAGCAGCCAGGCCGCAGGGGCCAACGTCCTGACTTTC; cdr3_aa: CASSQAAGANVLTF
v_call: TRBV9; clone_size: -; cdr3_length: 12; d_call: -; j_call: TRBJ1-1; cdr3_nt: TGTGCCAGCAGCAGGCCGGGGGGTGAAGCTTTCTTT; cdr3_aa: CASSRPGGEAFF
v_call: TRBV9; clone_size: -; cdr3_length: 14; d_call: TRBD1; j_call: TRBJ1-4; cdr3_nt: TGTGCCAGCAGCTTCGGACAGGGAGGAGAAAAACTGTTTTTT; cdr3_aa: CASSFGQGGEKLFF
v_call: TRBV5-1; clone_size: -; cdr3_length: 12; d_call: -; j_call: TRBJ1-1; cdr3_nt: TGCGCCAGCAGCTTGGCCGGGGTTTCAGCTTTCTTT; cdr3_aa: CASSLAGVSAFF
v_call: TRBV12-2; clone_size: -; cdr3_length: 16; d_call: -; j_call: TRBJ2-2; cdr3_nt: TGTGCAAGTCGCTCCCCTAGCGGGGGGGCCCCCGGGGAGCTGTTTTTT; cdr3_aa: CASRSPSGGAPGELFF
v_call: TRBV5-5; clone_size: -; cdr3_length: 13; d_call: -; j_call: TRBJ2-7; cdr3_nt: TGTGCCAGCAGCCGCGAGGTGGGGGCCGAGCAGTACTTC; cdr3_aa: CASSREVGAEQYF
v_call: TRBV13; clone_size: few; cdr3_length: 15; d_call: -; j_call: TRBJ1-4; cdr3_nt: TGTGCCAGCAGCTTAGGCCGCGAGGGAAATGAAAAACTGTTTTTT; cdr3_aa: CASSLGREGNEKLFF
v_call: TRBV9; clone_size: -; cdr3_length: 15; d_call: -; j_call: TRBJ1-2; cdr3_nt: TGTGCCAGCAGCGTAGACCCGGGCGGGGGTGAGGGCTACACCTTC; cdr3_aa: CASSVDPGGGEGYTF
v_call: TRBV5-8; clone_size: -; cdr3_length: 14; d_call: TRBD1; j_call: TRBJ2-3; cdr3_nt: TGTGCCAGCAGCCACGGACAGGCCACAGATACGCAGTATTTT; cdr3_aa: CASSHGQATDTQYF
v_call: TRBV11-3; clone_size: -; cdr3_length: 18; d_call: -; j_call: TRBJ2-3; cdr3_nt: TGTGCCAGCAGCTTAGGCGTGGCGGGGCTGGCTAGCACAGATACGCAGTATTTT; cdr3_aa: CASSLGVAGLASTDTQYF
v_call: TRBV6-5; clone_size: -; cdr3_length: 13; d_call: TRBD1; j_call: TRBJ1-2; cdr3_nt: TGTGCCAGCAAGAAACAGGGGGTCTATGGCTACACCTTC; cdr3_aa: CASKKQGVYGYTF
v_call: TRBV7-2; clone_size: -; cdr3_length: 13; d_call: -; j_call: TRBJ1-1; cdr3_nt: TGTGCCAGCAGCACTCCTCCAGGTCAGGGGTCTTTCTTT; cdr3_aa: CASSTPPGQGSFF
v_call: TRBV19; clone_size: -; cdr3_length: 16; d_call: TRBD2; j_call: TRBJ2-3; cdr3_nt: TGTGCCAGTAGTCCCACGGGGGGTTCCCGCACAGATACGCAGTATTTT; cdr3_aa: CASSPTGGSRTDTQYF
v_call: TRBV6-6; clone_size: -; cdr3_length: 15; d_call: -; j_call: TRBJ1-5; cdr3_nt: TGTGCCAGCAGTCCCTTGAGGTTTAGCAATCAGCCCCAGCATTTT; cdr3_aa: CASSPLRFSNQPQHF
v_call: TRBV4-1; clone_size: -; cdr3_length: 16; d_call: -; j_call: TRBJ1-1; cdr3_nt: TGCGCCAGCAGGAGAGTCACGTTTAGGGGGAACACTGAAGCTTTCTTT; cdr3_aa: CASRRVTFRGNTEAFF
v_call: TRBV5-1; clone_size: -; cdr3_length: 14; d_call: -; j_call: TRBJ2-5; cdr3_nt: TGCGCCAGCAGCCCGGGCGGCGGGCGGGAGACCCAGTACTTC; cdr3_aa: CASSPGGGRETQYF